This TCR beta chain is from a study of blood T cell repertoires in COVID-19. Looking at the study overall: Specimens from acute and convalescent COVID-19 originated in the United States, Italy and Spain.

Some clones are missing from TCRdb's copy, which holds only in-frame ones; the method was immunoSEQ multiplex PCR. The profile shows 15,000 or so clones, more than 75% of them singletons. The V end was cut by 4 bases, the J end by 1 base, with 8 bases between. CDR1 is SNHLY and CDR2 is FYNNEI in the germline V gene. This CDR3 contains 13 residues. Sequenced material: peripheral blood. The V call is TRBV2, the J call TRBJ2-7; weak D call: TRBD2 (6 bases). The sequence was collected from a human donor in a cohort sampled during active COVID-19. CDR3 nucleotide sequence: TGTGCCAGCAGTGTGGCGGGGTCCTACGAGCAGTACTTC. This sequence encodes CASSVAGSYEQYF.